Below, 15 T cell receptor beta chains from the same sample are listed, as sequenced in a study of T cells in Graves' hyperthyroidism and ophthalmopathy (dated by TCRdb to the late 2010s). Receptor libraries were prepared by multiplex PCR. This sample was sequenced with an Illumina HiSeq 2000. The TCR beta CDR3 regions were amplified from RNA transcripts. The first round of RT-PCR for the TCR CDR3 was performed with the HTBI primer set and the Qiagen OneStep RT-PCR kit. Clones were called with MiXCR by TCRdb after fastp trimmed the public reads at Q25, and only in-frame beta chains were retained. Entries are consolidated by CDR3 protein sequence, retaining the most common genes and DNA. Within this sample are fewer than 400,000 distinct CDR3 sequences, with roughly 25% of them counted one time only. The ten most abundant clones make up roughly 80% of the sample. Sequencing used blood. The receptors were gathered from a man in his forties or fifties with Graves' hyperthyroidism.

Concerning this clonotype itself: A read error may explain this, as a much larger clone is one base away. The genes are TRBV28 and TRBJ2-3; D perhaps matches TRBD2 (6 bases). Germline CDR1 MDHEN, CDR2 SYDVKM. The CDR3 sequence is 15 residues long. The CDR3 here is CASSLVGGGTVTQYF. CDR3 DNA sequence: TGTGCCAGCAGTTTGGTGGGAGGTGGCACAGTTACGCAGTATTTT.

V usage is TRBV5-1 and J usage is TRBJ1-5, with a weak D call TRBD1 (6 bases). The CDR3 has 14 residues. Trimming took 0 bases from V and 6 from J, leaving 10 bases between them. The V gene's germline CDR1 is SGHRS and CDR2 YFSETQ. In nucleotides, the CDR3 is TGCGCCAGCAGCTTGGGGGGGGCAGGTCAGCCCCAGCATTTT. This sequence encodes CASSLGGAGQPQHF.

This clonotype was counted many times. The rearrangement links TRBV7-2 to TRBJ2-5; D possibly uses TRBD1 or TRBD2 (5 bases each). V shed 4 bases and J shed 7 bases, with 13 bases lying between them. This CDR3 region has 13 residues. Germline CDR1 is SGHTA and CDR2 is FQGNSA. The CDR3 spells CASSSLAQGTQYF. CDR3 coding DNA: TGTGCCAGCAGCTCTCTAGCCCAGGGGACCCAGTACTTC.

Ten or more counts support this clonotype. This sequence joins TRBV20-1 and TRBJ2-7; 10 bases agree with TRBD2. The germline gives CDR1 DFQATT, CDR2 SNEGSKA (reference sequence). The CDR3 length is 16 residues. Trimming cost V 0 bases and J 2 bases; bases outside gene matches: 7. The CDR3 nucleotides are TGCAGTGCTAGAGATCAGACTAGCGGGTTTGCCTACGAGCAGTACTTC. Its protein product is CSARDQTSGFAYEQYF.

This clonotype appeared a few times. CDR3 coding DNA: TGTGCCAGTAGACAACGGGTTCCAGGGGCGGGCGGGGGAGAGACCCAGTACTTC. Protein product: CASRQRVPGAGGGETQYF. The genes are TRBV19 and TRBJ2-5; a possible D gene is TRBD2 (7 bases). The CDR3 contains 18 residues. V was trimmed by 6 bases and J by 4 bases, leaving 27 bases between them. Germline CDR1 and CDR2: LNHDA and SQIVND (reference sequence).

The chain recombines TRBV3-1 with TRBJ2-7; no clear D. Germline CDR1 reads LGHDT; CDR2 reads YNNKEL (reference sequence). The germline V and J ends were trimmed by 1 base and 4 bases, with 8 bases remaining between them. The CDR3 extends over 13 amino acids. CDR3 residues: CASSQAPGYEQYF. The CDR3 nucleotides are TGTGCCAGCAGCCAAGCTCCCGGGTACGAGCAGTACTTC.

The J gene is TRBJ1-1, the V gene TRBV5-1; D gene unclear. Per germline, CDR1 SGHRS and CDR2 YFSETQ. V was trimmed by 0 bases and J by 4 bases, leaving 10 bases between them. CDR3 length: 14 amino acids. The CDR3, as DNA: TGCGCCAGCAGCTTGGTTAGGGATAGCACTGAAGCTTTCTTT. Amino acid sequence: CASSLVRDSTEAFF. Drawing the rest from reference TRBV5-1 and TRBJ1-1, the complete variable domain is KAGVTQTPRYLIKTRGQQVTLSCSPISGHRSVSWYQQTPGQGLQFLFEYFSETQRNKGNFPGRFSGRQFSNSRSEMNVSTLELGDSALYLCASSLVRDSTEAFFGQGTRLTVV.

This clonotype has just one count. A much bigger clone sits one base away, suggesting this may be a read error. This chain links TRBV27 with TRBJ2-1, with a possible D match to TRBD1 (5 bases). The V gene lost 7 bases and the J gene lost 12 bases, with 13 bases spanning the gap. CDR1 is MNHEY, CDR2 SMNVEV, per germline (reference sequence). The CDR3 length is 11 residues. Written as DNA, the CDR3 is TGTGCCAGCACTGACAGAGTTGGGCAGTTCTTC. Translation: CASTDRVGQFF.

This clonotype was seen more than once but under ten times. This chain connects TRBV28 to TRBJ2-6, with 7 bases matching TRBD1. The CDR3 sequence is 16 residues long. Germline CDR1 is MDHEN and CDR2 is SYDVKM. With 4 bases clipped from V and 6 bases from J, the junction kept 9 bases outside the gene matches. The CDR3: CASSWGNRGAANVLTF. The DNA for the CDR3 is TGTGCCAGCAGTTGGGGAAACAGGGGTGCGGCCAACGTCCTGACTTTC. The full variable domain, its missing parts supplied by reference TRBV28 and TRBJ2-6, is DVKVTQSSRYLVKRTGEKVFLECVQDMDHENMFWYRQDPGLGLRLIYFSYDVKMKEKGDIPEGYSVSREKKERFSLILESASTNQTSMYLCASSWGNRGAANVLTFGAGSRLTVL.

This clonotype turned up a few times. This chain joins TRBV6-1 and TRBJ2-5; perhaps TRBD2 as D (6 bases). The V gene's germline CDR1 is MNHNS and CDR2 SASEGT. The CDR3 covers 14 residues. Trimming stripped 5 bases from V and 5 bases from J, with 15 bases between. Here the CDR3 DNA reads TGTGCCAGCAGTTGGGACTCCTATACCGAGACCCAGTACTTC. Translating it yields CASSWDSYTETQYF.

This clonotype appeared many times. The genes are TRBV28 and TRBJ2-7, with 7 positions matching TRBD1. The CDR3 spans 15 residues. V trimming: 6 bases; J trimming: 0 bases; junction bases outside the gene matches: 8. Germline loops: CDR1 MDHEN, CDR2 SYDVKM. The CDR3 sequence is CASRQGQESSYEQYF. CDR3 nucleotide sequence: TGTGCCAGCAGGCAAGGACAGGAGAGCTCCTACGAGCAGTACTTC.

A few counts support this clonotype. This may stem from a read error, because a much larger clone lies one nucleotide away. The gene calls are TRBV2 and TRBJ2-1; TRBD2 aligns across 11 bases. Germline lookup yields CDR1 SNHLY and CDR2 FYNNEI. J gave up 2 bases and V 3 bases, and 9 bases lay outside the gene matches. This CDR3 has 18 residues. In nucleotides, the CDR3 is TGTGCCAGCAGTGACCCTGGGACTAGCGGTAGCGCCTACAATGAGCAGTTCTTC. Translated: CASSDPGTSGSAYNEQFF.

The J gene is TRBJ1-2, the V gene TRBV30, with D possibly matching TRBD1 (5 bases). CDR3 length: 13 residues. The germline V gene has CDR1 GTSNPN and CDR2 SVGIG (reference sequence). V was cut by 5 bases and J by 2 bases, with 12 bases left in between. The CDR3 DNA reads TGTGCCTGGGGAACTGGGGGGAACTATGGCTACACCTTC. Its translation: CAWGTGGNYGYTF.

This clonotype has just one count. V and J are TRBV6-5 and TRBJ2-2, with D maybe TRBD2 (7 bases). The CDR3 totals 14 residues. CDR1 is MNHEY, CDR2 SVGAGI, per germline. V shed 2 bases and J shed 7 bases, with 11 bases lying between them. The CDR3 reads CASSYGGAVGELFF. The CDR3 DNA is TGTGCCAGCAGTTACGGGGGGGCGGTCGGGGAGCTGTTTTTT.

The chain employs TRBV12-3 or TRBV12-4 and TRBJ1-2; D is unresolved. This CDR3 has 12 residues. Trimming cost V 4 bases and J 4 bases, with 7 bases left between them. The CDR3 loop reads CASSSRFYGYTF. The CDR3 DNA sequence: TGTGCCAGCAGTTCCAGATTCTATGGCTACACCTTC.